This TCR beta chain is drawn from a study of T cells in Graves' hyperthyroidism and ophthalmopathy. Regarding the study as a whole: Blood also held most thyroid clonotypes expanded beyond 0.001. The model anticipated ophthalmopathy a median about 7.1 months pre-onset.

The CDR3 consists of 15 residues. The ends lost 2 bases at V and 4 bases at J; junction bases unmatched: 4. Per the germline V gene, CDR1 is SGHRS and CDR2 is YFSETQ. The TCR beta CDR3 regions underwent amplification using RNA transcripts as the source. Carried out on the TCR CDR3, a first-round RT-PCR used the HTBI primer set. TCRdb processed the multiplex PCR reads anew with MiXCR; each CDR3 protein has one entry. The sample carries approximately 690,000 distinct CDR3 sequences, around 15% recorded once. For this clonotype: Its antigen is not identified.

Inclusion characteristics of ophthalmopathy patients comprised a Clinical Activity Score of at least 3, a NOSPECS grade of at least 4, and duration under 3 months. Diagnosis rested on symptoms, serum thyroxine and TRAb, thyroid ultrasound, and orbital computed tomography. Sequences were obtained from blood. The receptor's source is a woman in her fifties or sixties with Graves' ophthalmopathy. This rearrangement joins TRBV5-1 to TRBJ2-1; 9 bases match TRBD2. CDR3 sequence: CASSFAGGRYNEQFF. The CDR3 DNA follows: TGCGCCAGCAGCTTTGCGGGAGGGCGGTACAATGAGCAGTTCTTC.